Included here is one TCR beta chain sequence, with context. Its antigen remains unidentified. This CDR3 is 14 amino acids long. The V gene's germline CDR1 is MNHNY and CDR2 SVGAGI (reference sequence). With 10 bases removed from V and 0 bases from J, the gap between germline ends came to 16 bases. The entry originates in a study of post-analysis software for immune sequencing data. Study results and limitations: In multiple sclerosis, normalized Chao1 diversity was significantly below that of controls. Patients used about 5 TRBV segments, including TRBV5-6, TRBV5-1 and TRBV20-1, more often than controls.

TCR beta cDNA libraries had unique molecular identifiers. Researchers reported roughly 0.5 million cDNA molecules coming from roughly 1 to 10 million T cells. MiXCR, run by TCRdb on the PCR reads, gives a single entry per CDR3 protein. The sample gives roughly 540,000 distinct CDR3 sequences, less than 40% of which show up once; less than 6% is in the top ten. The gene calls are TRBV6-6 and TRBJ2-7, with D uncertain. This TCR derives from a girl between 2 and 17 years old with multiple sclerosis. Sequences were obtained from blood. CDR3 sequence: CATQRDPSSYEQYF. The CDR3 DNA follows: TGTGCCACACAACGCGACCCTAGCTCCTACGAGCAGTACTTC.